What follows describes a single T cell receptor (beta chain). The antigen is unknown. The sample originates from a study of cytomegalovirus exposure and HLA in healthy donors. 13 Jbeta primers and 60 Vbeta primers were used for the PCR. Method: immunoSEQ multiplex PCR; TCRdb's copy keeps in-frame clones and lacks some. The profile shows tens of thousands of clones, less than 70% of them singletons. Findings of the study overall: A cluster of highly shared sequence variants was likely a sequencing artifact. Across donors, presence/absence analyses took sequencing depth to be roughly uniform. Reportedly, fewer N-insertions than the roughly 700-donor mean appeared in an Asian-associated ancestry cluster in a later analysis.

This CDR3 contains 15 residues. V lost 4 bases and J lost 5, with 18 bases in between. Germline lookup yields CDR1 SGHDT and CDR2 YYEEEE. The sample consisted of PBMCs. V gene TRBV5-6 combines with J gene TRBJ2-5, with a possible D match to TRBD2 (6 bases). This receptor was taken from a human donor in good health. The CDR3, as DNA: TGTGCCAGCAGCCCCCCGGCTAGCGTGTGGGAGACCCAGTACTTC. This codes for CASSPPASVWETQYF.